This T cell receptor beta chain was sequenced in a study of technical replicates of blood from several donors. The table came from immunoSEQ multiplex PCR; TCRdb's copy has only in-frame clones and leaves some out. The sample lists around 68,000 clones; under 98% were seen once. The V end lost 6 bases, the J end lost 7 bases, and 9 bases lay between the germline ends. Germline CDR1 and CDR2: SGHNT and YENEEA. The CDR3 contains 12 residues. V gene TRBV11-3 combines with J gene TRBJ1-4; D ambiguous. The specimen was T cells isolated from PBMCs. The origin of this receptor is a human donor in good health. CDR3 protein: CASSHSGEKLFF. The DNA for the CDR3 is TGTGCCAGCAGTCATTCGGGTGAAAAACTGTTTTTT.